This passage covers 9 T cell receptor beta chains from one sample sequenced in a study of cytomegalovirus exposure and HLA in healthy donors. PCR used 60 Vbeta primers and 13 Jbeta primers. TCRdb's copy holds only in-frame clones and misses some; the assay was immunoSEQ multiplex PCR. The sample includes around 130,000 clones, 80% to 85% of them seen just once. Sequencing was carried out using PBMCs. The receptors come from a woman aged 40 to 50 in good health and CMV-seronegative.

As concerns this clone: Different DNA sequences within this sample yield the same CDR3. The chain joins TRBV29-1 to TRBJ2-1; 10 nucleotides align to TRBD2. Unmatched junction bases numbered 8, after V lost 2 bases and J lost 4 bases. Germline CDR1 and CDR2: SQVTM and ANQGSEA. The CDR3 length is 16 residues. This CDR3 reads CSVETRASGRYNEQFF. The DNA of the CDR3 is TGCAGCGTTGAAACCCGGGCTAGCGGGAGATACAATGAGCAGTTCTTC.

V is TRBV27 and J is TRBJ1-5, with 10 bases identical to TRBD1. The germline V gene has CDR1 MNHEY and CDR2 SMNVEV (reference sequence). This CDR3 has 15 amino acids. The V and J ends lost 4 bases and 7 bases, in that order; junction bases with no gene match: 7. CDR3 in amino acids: CASSSRQGAGQPQHF. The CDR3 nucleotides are TGTGCCAGCAGTTCGCGACAGGGGGCAGGGCAGCCCCAGCATTTT.

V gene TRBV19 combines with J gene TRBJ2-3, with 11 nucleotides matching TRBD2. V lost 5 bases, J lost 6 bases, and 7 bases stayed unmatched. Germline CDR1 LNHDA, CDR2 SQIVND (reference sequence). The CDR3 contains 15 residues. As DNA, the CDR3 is TGTGCCAGTAGTTTAGCGGGAGGGCCATATGATACGCAGTATTTT. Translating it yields CASSLAGGPYDTQYF.

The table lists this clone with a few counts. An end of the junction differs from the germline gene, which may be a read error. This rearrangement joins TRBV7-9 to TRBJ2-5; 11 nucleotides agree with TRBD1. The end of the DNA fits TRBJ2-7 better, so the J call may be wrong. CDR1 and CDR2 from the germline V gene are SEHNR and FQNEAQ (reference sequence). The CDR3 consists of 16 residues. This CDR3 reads CSSSLAWGQGGNEQYF. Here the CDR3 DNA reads TGTTCCAGCAGCTTAGCATGGGGACAGGGGGGGAACGAGCAGTACTTC.

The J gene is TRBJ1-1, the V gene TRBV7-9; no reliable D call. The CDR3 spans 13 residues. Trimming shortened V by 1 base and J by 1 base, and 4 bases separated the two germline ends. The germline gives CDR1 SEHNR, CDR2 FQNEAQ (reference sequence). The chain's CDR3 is CASSLVENTEAFF. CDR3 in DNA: TGTGCCAGCAGCTTAGTAGAGAACACTGAAGCTTTCTTT.

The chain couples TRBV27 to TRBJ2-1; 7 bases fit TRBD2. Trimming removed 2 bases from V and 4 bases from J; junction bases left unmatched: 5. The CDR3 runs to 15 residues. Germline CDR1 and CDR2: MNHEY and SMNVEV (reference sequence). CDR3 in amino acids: CASSLTSASYNEQFF. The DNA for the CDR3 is TGTGCCAGCAGTTTAACTAGCGCTAGTTACAATGAGCAGTTCTTC.

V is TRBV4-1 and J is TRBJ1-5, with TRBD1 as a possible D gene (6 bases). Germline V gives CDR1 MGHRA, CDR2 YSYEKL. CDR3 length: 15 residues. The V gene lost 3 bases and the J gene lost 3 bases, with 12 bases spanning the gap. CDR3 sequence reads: CASSQEDRPNQPQHF. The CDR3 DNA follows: TGCGCCAGCAGCCAGGAGGACAGACCCAATCAGCCCCAGCATTTT.

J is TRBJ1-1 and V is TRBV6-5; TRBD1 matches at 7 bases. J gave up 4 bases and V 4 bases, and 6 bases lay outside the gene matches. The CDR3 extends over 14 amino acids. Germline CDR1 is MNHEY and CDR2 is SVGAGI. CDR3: CASSFTQGRTEAFF. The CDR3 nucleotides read TGTGCCAGCAGTTTCACACAGGGGCGCACTGAAGCTTTCTTT.

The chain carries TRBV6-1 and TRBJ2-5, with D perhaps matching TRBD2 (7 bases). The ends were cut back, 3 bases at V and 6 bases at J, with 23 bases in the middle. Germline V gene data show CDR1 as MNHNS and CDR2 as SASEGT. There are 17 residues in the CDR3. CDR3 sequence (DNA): TGTGCCAGCAGTGAGCCCCCGCGTTCGGGGGGCGTGAAGACCCAGTACTTC. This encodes CASSEPPRSGGVKTQYF.